Reported below is one T cell receptor beta chain. The data were obtained in a study of shared clonotypes between healthy human individuals. Naivety among CD8 cells was defined by CD45RO negativity and positive CCR7 selection, thereby excluding terminally differentiated effector memory CD45RA+ cells. Germline CDR1 reads GTSNPN; CDR2 reads SVGIG (reference sequence). The CDR3 contains 13 residues. Trimming shortened V by 0 bases and J by 2 bases, and 7 bases separated the two germline ends. Each subset's genomic DNA was shared equally among a number of immunoSEQ plates. The protocol was immunoSEQ multiplex PCR, while the TCRdb copy is restricted to in-frame clones and leaves out a portion. The sample lists about 2 million clones, over 85% occurring once.

Sequencing was carried out using naive CD8+ T cells sorted from blood. The chain couples TRBV30 to TRBJ1-1, with D hard to call. The receptor was isolated from a young man in good health. CDR3 sequence (DNA): TGTGCCTGGAGTGTAGTACCTAACACTGAAGCTTTCTTT. Translation gives CAWSVVPNTEAFF. Based on the CDR3 plus reference TRBV30 and TRBJ1-1, the full variable domain is SQTIHQWPATLVQPVGSPLSLECTVEGTSNPNLYWYRQAAGRGLQLLFYSVGIGQISSEVPQNLSASRPQDRQFILSSKKLLLSDSGFYLCAWSVVPNTEAFFGQGTRLTVV.